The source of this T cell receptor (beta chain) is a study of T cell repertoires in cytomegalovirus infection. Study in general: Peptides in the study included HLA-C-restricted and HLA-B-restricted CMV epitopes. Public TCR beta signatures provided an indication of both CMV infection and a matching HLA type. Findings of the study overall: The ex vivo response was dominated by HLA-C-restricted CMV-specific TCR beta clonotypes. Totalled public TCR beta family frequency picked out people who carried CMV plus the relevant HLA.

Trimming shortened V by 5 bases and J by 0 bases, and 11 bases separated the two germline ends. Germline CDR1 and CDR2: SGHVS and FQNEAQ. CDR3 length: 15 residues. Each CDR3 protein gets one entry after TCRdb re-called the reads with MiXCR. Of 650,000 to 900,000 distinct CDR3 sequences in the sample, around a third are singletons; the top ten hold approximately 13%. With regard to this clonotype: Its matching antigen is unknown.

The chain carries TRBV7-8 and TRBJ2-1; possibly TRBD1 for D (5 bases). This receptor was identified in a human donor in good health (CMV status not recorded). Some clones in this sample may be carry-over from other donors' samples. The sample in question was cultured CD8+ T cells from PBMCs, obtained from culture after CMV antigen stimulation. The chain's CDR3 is CASSEDISSYNEQFF. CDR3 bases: TGTGCCAGCAGCGAGGACATAAGCTCCTACAATGAGCAGTTCTTC.